Each of the 3 T cell receptor beta chains below was sequenced from the same sample in a study of blood T cell repertoires in COVID-19. Only in-frame clones appear in the TCRdb table, and some are missing; sequencing was by immunoSEQ multiplex PCR. The repertoire consists of about 140,000 clones, with 75% to 85% occurring once and the leading ten covering about 4%. Sequencing used peripheral blood. The receptors shown here come from a woman aged 80 or over with acute or convalescent COVID-19.

This clone was seen only a few times. V and J are TRBV18 and TRBJ2-5; unclear D gene. Trimming pared 0 bases from V and 1 base from J, leaving 12 bases between. The CDR3 consists of 16 residues. CDR1 and CDR2 from the germline V gene are KGHSH and LQKENI. The CDR3 loop is CASSPPAPRGQETQYF. The CDR3 bases are TGTGCCAGCTCACCACCGGCCCCCCGCGGCCAAGAGACCCAGTACTTC.

The table lists this clone with a few counts. The chain is built from TRBV19 and TRBJ1-5; D is unclear. Germline V CDR1 and CDR2: LNHDA, SQIVND (reference sequence). The CDR3 is made up of 16 amino acids. V was pared by 1 base and J by 0 bases, with 10 bases between. CDR3 in DNA: TGTGCCAGTAGTATAGGGTGGCAGAATAGCAATCAGCCCCAGCATTTT. Translated: CASSIGWQNSNQPQHF.

The V call is TRBV7-9, the J call TRBJ1-1; 8 bases line up with TRBD1. Germline V gene lookup returns CDR1 SEHNR and CDR2 FQNEAQ (reference sequence). J was trimmed by 1 base and V by 2 bases; bases with no gene match: 0. This CDR3 region has 14 residues. The CDR3 coding sequence is TGTGCCAGCAGCTTACAGGGGGCGAACACTGAAGCTTTCTTT. This encodes CASSLQGANTEAFF.